This T cell receptor beta chain derives from a study of blood T cell repertoires in COVID-19. Whole-study context: PBMCs, B-cell-depleted T cells, or T cells provided the cDNA or gDNA that made up the material.

The CDR3 totals 17 residues. Per germline, CDR1 MNHNS and CDR2 SASEGT. V lost 4 bases, J lost 3 bases, and 8 bases stayed unmatched. The method was immunoSEQ multiplex PCR; TCRdb's version includes in-frame clones alone and lacks a portion of them. The profile shows over 200,000 clones, roughly 80% of them singletons. The sequenced sample consisted of peripheral blood. The gene calls are TRBV6-1 and TRBJ2-7; 14 bases are a match to TRBD2. This TCR was sampled from a human donor in a cohort sampled during active COVID-19. CDR3 sequence reads: CASSAPGLAGEGYEQYF. The CDR3 nucleotides are TGTGCCAGCAGTGCCCCGGGACTAGCGGGAGAGGGCTACGAGCAGTACTTC.